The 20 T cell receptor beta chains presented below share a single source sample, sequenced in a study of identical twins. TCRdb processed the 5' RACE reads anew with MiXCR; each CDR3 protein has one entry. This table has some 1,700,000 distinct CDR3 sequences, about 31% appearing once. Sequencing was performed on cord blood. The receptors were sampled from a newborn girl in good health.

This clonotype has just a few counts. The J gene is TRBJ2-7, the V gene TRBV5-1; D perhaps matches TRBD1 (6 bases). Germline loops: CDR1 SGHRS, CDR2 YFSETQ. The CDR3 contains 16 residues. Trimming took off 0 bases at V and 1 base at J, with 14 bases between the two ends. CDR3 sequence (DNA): TGCGCCAGCAGCTTGGCCCCAGGGGACGGTTCCTACGAGCAGTACTTC. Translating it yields CASSLAPGDGSYEQYF.

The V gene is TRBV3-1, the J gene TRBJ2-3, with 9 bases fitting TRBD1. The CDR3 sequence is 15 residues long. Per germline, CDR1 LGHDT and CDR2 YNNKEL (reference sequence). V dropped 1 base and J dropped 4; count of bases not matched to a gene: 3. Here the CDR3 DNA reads TGTGCCAGCAGCCAAGTCACAGGGGGCCCAGATACGCAGTATTTT. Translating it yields CASSQVTGGPDTQYF.

The CDR3 spells CASSAAVAKNIQYF. The CDR3 DNA reads as TGTGCCAGCAGCGCCGCGGTAGCCAAAAACATTCAGTACTTC. This chain uses TRBV11-1 with TRBJ2-4; D gene ambiguous. CDR3 length: 14 amino acids. Germline CDR1 reads SGHAT; CDR2 reads FQDESV (reference sequence). The V end was cut by 5 bases, the J end by 0 bases, with 8 bases between.

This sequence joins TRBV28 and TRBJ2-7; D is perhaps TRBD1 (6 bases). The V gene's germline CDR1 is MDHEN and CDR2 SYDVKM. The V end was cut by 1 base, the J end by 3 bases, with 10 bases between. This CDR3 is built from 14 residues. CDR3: CASSLFDRLYEQYF. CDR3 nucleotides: TGTGCCAGCAGTTTATTTGACAGGCTCTACGAGCAGTACTTC.

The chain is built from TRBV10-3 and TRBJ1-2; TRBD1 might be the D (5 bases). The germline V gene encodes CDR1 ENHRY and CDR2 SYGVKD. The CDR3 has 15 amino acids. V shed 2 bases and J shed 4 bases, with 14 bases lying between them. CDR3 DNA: TGTGCCATCAGTGAGCCCGACAGACCGAGCTATGGCTACACCTTC. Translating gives CAISEPDRPSYGYTF.

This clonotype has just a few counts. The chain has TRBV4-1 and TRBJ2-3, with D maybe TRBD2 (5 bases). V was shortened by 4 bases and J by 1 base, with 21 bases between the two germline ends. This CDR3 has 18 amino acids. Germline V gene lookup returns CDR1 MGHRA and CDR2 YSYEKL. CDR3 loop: CASSPSAAPRRGTDTQYF. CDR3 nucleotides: TGCGCCAGCAGCCCCTCAGCGGCTCCTAGGCGTGGCACAGATACGCAGTATTTT.

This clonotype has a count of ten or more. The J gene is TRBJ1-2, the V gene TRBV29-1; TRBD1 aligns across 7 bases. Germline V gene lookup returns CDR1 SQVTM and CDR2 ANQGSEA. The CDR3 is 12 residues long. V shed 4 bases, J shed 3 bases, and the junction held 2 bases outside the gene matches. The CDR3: CSVGQGDYGYTF. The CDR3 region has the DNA TGCAGCGTTGGTCAGGGGGACTATGGCTACACCTTC.

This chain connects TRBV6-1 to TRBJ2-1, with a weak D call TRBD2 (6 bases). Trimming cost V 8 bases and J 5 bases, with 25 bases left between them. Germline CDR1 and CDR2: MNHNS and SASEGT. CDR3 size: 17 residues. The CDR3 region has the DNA TGTGCCAGCTCGATGACTAGTGCGGCCTACAGAAACAATGAGCAGTTCTTC. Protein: CASSMTSAAYRNNEQFF.

As DNA, the CDR3 is TGTGCCAGCAGTGCCCAGGGGGGAGTAGGAACAGATACGCAGTATTTT. Its translation: CASSAQGGVGTDTQYF. The rearrangement joins TRBV2 to TRBJ2-3, with D tentatively TRBD1 (7 bases). Germline V gives CDR1 SNHLY, CDR2 FYNNEI. The CDR3 is 16 residues long. Trimming removed 4 bases at V and 3 bases at J, with 17 bases between.

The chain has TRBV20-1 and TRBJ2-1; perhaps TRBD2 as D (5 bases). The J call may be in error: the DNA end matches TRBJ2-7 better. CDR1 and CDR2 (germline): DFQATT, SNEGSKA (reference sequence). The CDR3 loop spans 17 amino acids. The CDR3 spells CSARKSRTGSSYNEQYF. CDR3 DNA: TGCAGTGCTAGAAAATCCCGGACTGGGAGCTCCTACAATGAGCAGTACTTC.

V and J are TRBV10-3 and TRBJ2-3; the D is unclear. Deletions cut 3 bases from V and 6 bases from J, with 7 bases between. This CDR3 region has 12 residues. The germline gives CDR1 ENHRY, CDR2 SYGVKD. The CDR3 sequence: CAISENGDTQYF. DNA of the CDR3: TGTGCCATCAGTGAAAACGGGGATACGCAGTATTTT.

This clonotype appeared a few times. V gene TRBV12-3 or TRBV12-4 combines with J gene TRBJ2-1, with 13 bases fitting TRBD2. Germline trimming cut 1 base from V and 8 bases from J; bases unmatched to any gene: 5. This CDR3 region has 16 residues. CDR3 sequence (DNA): TGTGCCAGCAGTTTAGGGACTAGCGGGAGCAGAGATGAGCAGTTCTTC. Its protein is CASSLGTSGSRDEQFF.

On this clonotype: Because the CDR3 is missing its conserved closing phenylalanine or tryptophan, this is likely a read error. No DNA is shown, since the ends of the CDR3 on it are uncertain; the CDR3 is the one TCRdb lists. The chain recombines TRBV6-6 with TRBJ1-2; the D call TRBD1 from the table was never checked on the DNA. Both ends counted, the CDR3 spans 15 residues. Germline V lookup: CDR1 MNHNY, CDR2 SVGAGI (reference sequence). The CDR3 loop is CASHPDRGRNYGCTV.

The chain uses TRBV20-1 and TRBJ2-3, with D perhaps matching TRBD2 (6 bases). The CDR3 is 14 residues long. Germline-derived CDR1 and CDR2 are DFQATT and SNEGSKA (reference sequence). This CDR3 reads CGNQRVPGTDTQYF. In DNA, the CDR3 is TGCGGGAATCAGCGGGTACCAGGGACAGATACGCAGTATTTT.

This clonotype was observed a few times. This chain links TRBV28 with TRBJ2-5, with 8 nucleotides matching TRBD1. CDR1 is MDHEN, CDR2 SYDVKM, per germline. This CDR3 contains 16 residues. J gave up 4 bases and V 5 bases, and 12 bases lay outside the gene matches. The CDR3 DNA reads TGTGCCAGCAGTCGCGCACAGGGGGGAAGGAGAGAGACCCAGTACTTC. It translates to CASSRAQGGRRETQYF.

CDR3 nucleotide sequence: TGTGCCAGCAGCGAAATGGGGGCGTTCGGGGATACGCAGTATTTT. Encoded protein: CASSEMGAFGDTQYF. V gene TRBV7-8 combines with J gene TRBJ2-3, with a weak D call TRBD1 (6 bases). The CDR3 sequence is 15 residues long. CDR1 is SGHVS, CDR2 FQNEAQ, per germline. Trimming cost V 5 bases and J 6 bases, with 18 bases left between them.

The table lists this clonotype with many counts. CDR3 DNA sequence: TGTGCCAGCAGTTTATCAGAGGGGTACGAGCAGTACTTC. Amino acids: CASSLSEGYEQYF. V is TRBV27 and J is TRBJ2-7, with D perhaps matching TRBD1 or TRBD2 (5 bases each). V gave up 0 bases and J gave up 4 bases, with 7 bases separating them. This CDR3 comprises 13 residues. CDR1 is MNHEY and CDR2 is SMNVEV in the germline V gene (reference sequence).

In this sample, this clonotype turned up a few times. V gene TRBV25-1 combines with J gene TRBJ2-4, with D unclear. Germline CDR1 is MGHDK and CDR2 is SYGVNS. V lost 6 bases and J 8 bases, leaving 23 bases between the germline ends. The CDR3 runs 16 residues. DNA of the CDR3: TGTGCCAGCAGCGTGGGCTCGAGCACGGATAGAGACATTCAGTACTTC. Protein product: CASSVGSSTDRDIQYF.

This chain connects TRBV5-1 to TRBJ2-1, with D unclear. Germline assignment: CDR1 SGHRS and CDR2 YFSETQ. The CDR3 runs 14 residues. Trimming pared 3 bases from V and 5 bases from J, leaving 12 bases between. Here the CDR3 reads CASSSPSRHNEQFF. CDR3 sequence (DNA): TGCGCCAGCAGCTCACCTAGTCGGCACAATGAGCAGTTCTTC.

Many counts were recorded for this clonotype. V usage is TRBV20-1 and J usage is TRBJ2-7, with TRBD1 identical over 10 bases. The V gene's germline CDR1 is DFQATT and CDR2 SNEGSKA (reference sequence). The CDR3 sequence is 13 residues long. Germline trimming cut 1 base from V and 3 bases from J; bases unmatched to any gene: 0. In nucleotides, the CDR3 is TGCAGTGCTAGAGGGACAGGGGGCTACGAGCAGTACTTC. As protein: CSARGTGGYEQYF.